This T cell receptor beta chain came from a study of immune evolution from preneoplasia to lung adenocarcinoma. Study context: HLA loss of heterozygosity: approximately 7.5% AIS, about 15% MIA, about 35% ADC, none AAH.

As for this clone: Antigen unknown.

Measured with immunoSEQ multiplex PCR; TCRdb has only the in-frame clones, and not every one. Of 3,500 to 4,500 clones listed, about 85% are singletons. Between 2014 and 2017, patients underwent resection in Japan or China. Each case's diagnosis was confirmed by two pathologists on H&E. The ends were cut back, 8 bases at V and 2 bases at J, with 6 bases in the middle. Germline V gene sequence: CDR1 MDHEN, CDR2 SYDVKM. The length of the CDR3 is 11 residues. Study-wide findings and caveats: Top clone frequencies peaked in normal lung, apparently declining through invasive adenocarcinoma.

The V and J genes are TRBV28 and TRBJ1-2; D gene uncertain. The origin of this receptor is a donor at least 70 years old with lung adenocarcinoma. Sequenced sample: FFPE minimally invasive lung adenocarcinoma tissue. The CDR3 sequence: CASAKNYGYTF. Written as DNA, the CDR3 is TGTGCCAGCGCAAAAAACTATGGCTACACCTTC.